These 22 T cell receptor beta chains were all obtained from the same sample, sequenced in a study of regulatory T cells in long-lasting Graves disease. Construction of the TCR beta libraries employed iRepertoire HTBI primers in conjunction with Arm-PCR of CDR3 regions. From the multiplex PCR reads, TCRdb called clonotypes with MiXCR, one entry per CDR3 protein. The profile shows a few hundred thousand distinct CDR3 sequences, 23% of them singletons. The time point: persistent/refractory GD, antithyroid drugs over 5 years with positive TRAb. The TCR library used RNA extracted from PBMCs. This specimen consisted of peripheral blood mononuclear cells (PBMCs), obtained when the disease was refractory, from a patient treated with antithyroid drugs. The receptors were gathered from a female donor with Graves disease.

This clonotype was observed a few times. The genes are TRBV7-2 and TRBJ2-2; TRBD1 might be the D (5 bases). The CDR3 totals 16 residues. V was clipped by 6 bases and J by 4 bases, with 18 bases between them. Germline values: CDR1 SGHTA, CDR2 FQGNSA. CDR3 DNA: TGTGCCAGCAGTCGTTTCAAGGGGCGCCTCACCGGGGAGCTGTTTTTT. Its translation is CASSRFKGRLTGELFF.

V is TRBV30 and J is TRBJ1-1; the match to TRBD1 covers 7 bases. Germline V gene lookup returns CDR1 GTSNPN and CDR2 SVGIG (reference sequence). J was trimmed by 5 bases and V by 1 base; bases with no gene match: 10. The CDR3 extends over 15 amino acids. The chain's CDR3 is CAWSGRQGYETEAFF. In nucleotides, the CDR3 is TGTGCCTGGAGTGGCAGACAGGGATACGAAACTGAAGCTTTCTTT.

This clonotype came up a few times. This chain joins TRBV20-1 and TRBJ1-2; D is unclear. The CDR3 is 15 amino acids. CDR1 and CDR2 from the germline V gene are DFQATT and SNEGSKA (reference sequence). Trimming shortened V by 3 bases and J by 2 bases, and 16 bases separated the two germline ends. Here the CDR3 reads CSARQLTRLNYGYTF. The CDR3 DNA follows: TGCAGTGCTAGGCAATTGACCCGCCTCAACTATGGCTACACCTTC.

V is TRBV5-1 and J is TRBJ2-2; 14 bases map to TRBD2. There are 18 residues in the CDR3. The J segment lost 4 bases and the V segment lost 4 bases, leaving 9 bases of the junction unmatched. Germline V lookup: CDR1 SGHRS, CDR2 YFSETQ. The CDR3 protein is CASSRGLAGVISTGELFF. Here the CDR3 DNA reads TGCGCCAGCAGCAGGGGACTAGCGGGAGTTATAAGCACCGGGGAGCTGTTTTTT.

The CDR3 DNA reads TGTGCCAGCAGTTTATTGGGGTCAGGTACTAATGAAAAACTGTTTTTT. This gives the protein CASSLLGSGTNEKLFF. V is TRBV27 and J is TRBJ1-4; the D is unclear. Germline CDR1 and CDR2: MNHEY and SMNVEV (reference sequence). Trimming took off 1 base at V and 2 bases at J, with 11 bases between the two ends. This CDR3 has 16 residues.

At least ten counts were recorded for this clonotype. The gene calls are TRBV6-2 or TRBV6-3 and TRBJ2-4; the D is unclear. CDR1 is MNHEY and CDR2 is SVGEGT in the germline V gene. CDR3 length: 12 amino acids. Trimming stripped 5 bases from V and 8 bases from J, with 10 bases between. As DNA, the CDR3 is TGTGCCAGCAGTGTCGGAAAGGACATTCAGTACTTC. The encoded protein is CASSVGKDIQYF.

J is TRBJ2-3 and V is TRBV24-1; D might be TRBD2 (6 bases). The CDR3 runs 15 residues. With 4 bases removed from V and 2 bases from J, the gap between germline ends came to 12 bases. Germline values: CDR1 KGHDR, CDR2 SFDVKD. The chain's CDR3 is CATSDPSGVTDTQYF. The CDR3 coding sequence is TGTGCCACCAGTGACCCTTCGGGGGTCACAGATACGCAGTATTTT.

The J gene is TRBJ1-1, the V gene TRBV3-1; TRBD1 might be the D (6 bases). V dropped 2 bases and J dropped 1 base, with 11 bases sitting between them. CDR3 size: 15 residues. Germline CDR1 LGHDT, CDR2 YNNKEL (reference sequence). The CDR3 DNA sequence: TGTGCCAGCAGCCAACTAGGGGGGCAGAACACTGAAGCTTTCTTT. Translating gives CASSQLGGQNTEAFF.

There are many counts of this clonotype. The V and J genes are TRBV2 and TRBJ2-7, with 9 bases identical to TRBD1. CDR3 length: 14 amino acids. V was clipped by 4 bases and J by 2 bases; unmatched bases: 3. The germline CDR1 and CDR2 sequences are SNHLY and FYNNEI. In DNA form, the CDR3 reads TGTGCCAGCAGTGGGGGACAGGGACCCTACGAGCAGTACTTC. Translation gives CASSGGQGPYEQYF.

This clonotype was detected only once. In DNA, the CDR3 is TGTGCCAGCAGCCAAGGACAAAGGAGCAATCAGCCCCAGCATTTT. This codes for CASSQGQRSNQPQHF. V and J are TRBV3-1 and TRBJ1-5; D uncertain. Germline CDR1 and CDR2: LGHDT and YNNKEL (reference sequence). The V end lost 1 base, the J end lost 1 base, and 8 bases lay between the germline ends. CDR3 length: 15 residues.

This clonotype came up many times. Relative to the germline gene, one junction end is altered; a read error may explain this. The chain employs TRBV6-2 or TRBV6-3 and TRBJ2-1; TRBD2 might be the D (5 bases). This CDR3 is built from 15 residues. Germline V gene sequence: CDR1 MNHEY, CDR2 SVGEGT. This chain's CDR3 is CASGYVGVPNNEQFF. The DNA for the CDR3 is TGTGCCAGCGGTTACGTCGGGGTTCCGAACAATGAGCAGTTCTTC.

The chain has TRBV27 and TRBJ1-1; D unclear. V was pared by 6 bases and J by 0 bases, with 17 bases between. The germline V gene encodes CDR1 MNHEY and CDR2 SMNVEV (reference sequence). The CDR3 runs to 16 residues. CDR3 in DNA: TGTGCCAGCAGCCAGTACCCCTGGGGTATGAACACTGAAGCTTTCTTT. It translates to CASSQYPWGMNTEAFF.

A remark on this clonotype: One base away lies a much larger clone, so this may be a sequencing read error. The chain joins TRBV2 to TRBJ1-1, with unresolved D. CDR1 and CDR2 from the germline V gene are SNHLY and FYNNEI. This CDR3 has 12 amino acids. CDR3 amino acids: CASSSQYTEVFF. In nucleotides, the CDR3 is TGTGCCAGCAGTTCACAGTACACTGAAGTTTTCTTT.

This sequence joins TRBV7-8 and TRBJ2-5, with TRBD2 identical over 10 bases. The CDR3 is made up of 16 amino acids. V shed 3 bases, J shed 5 bases, and the junction held 9 bases outside the gene matches. CDR1 and CDR2 (germline): SGHVS, FQNEAQ. The CDR3: CASSFRLAGDLETQYF. In DNA form, the CDR3 reads TGTGCCAGCAGCTTTCGTCTAGCGGGAGATTTGGAGACCCAGTACTTC.

The chain recombines TRBV20-1 with TRBJ2-7; tentative D call: TRBD1 (6 bases). V shed 3 bases and J shed 2 bases, with 11 bases lying between them. The CDR3 length is 13 residues. Germline V gene lookup returns CDR1 DFQATT and CDR2 SNEGSKA (reference sequence). DNA of the CDR3: TGCAGTGCTAGGGGGGCGGCCCCCTACGAGCAGTACTTC. This gives the protein CSARGAAPYEQYF.

This clonotype was found many times. The chain has TRBV12-3 or TRBV12-4 and TRBJ1-6; D ambiguous. The CDR3 is made up of 17 amino acids. V lost 1 base, J lost 0 bases, and 10 bases lay in between. The chain's CDR3 is CASSLGSRSSYNSPLHF. As DNA, the CDR3 is TGTGCCAGCAGTTTAGGGAGTAGGAGCTCCTATAATTCACCCCTCCACTTT.

This clonotype came up many times. The chain recombines TRBV11-2 with TRBJ2-5; the D call may be TRBD1 or TRBD2 (5 bases each). CDR1 and CDR2 (germline): SGHAT, FQNNGV. The CDR3 is made up of 13 amino acids. Trimming stripped 0 bases from V and 9 bases from J, with 11 bases between. The CDR3 sequence is CASSLDQGPAQYF. CDR3 in DNA: TGTGCCAGCAGCTTAGATCAGGGACCGGCCCAGTACTTC.

There are many counts of this clonotype. This rearrangement joins TRBV2 to TRBJ1-1, with D perhaps matching TRBD1 (6 bases). The germline V gene has CDR1 SNHLY and CDR2 FYNNEI. This CDR3 is 15 amino acids long. With 7 bases removed from V and 0 bases from J, the gap between germline ends came to 15 bases. In DNA form, the CDR3 reads TGTGCCAGCACGGCACCGGGACATGTGAACACTGAAGCTTTCTTT. Translated, it gives CASTAPGHVNTEAFF.

The chain carries TRBV10-3 and TRBJ1-5, with TRBD1 matching 7 bases. This CDR3 is built from 14 residues. The germline CDR1 and CDR2 sequences are ENHRY and SYGVKD. V lost 4 bases to trimming and J lost 3 bases; unmatched junction nucleotides: 3. The CDR3 reads CAISGQGNNQPQHF. CDR3 in DNA: TGTGCCATCAGTGGACAGGGTAACAATCAGCCCCAGCATTTT.

This clonotype was seen a handful of times. V usage is TRBV2 and J usage is TRBJ1-4; 7 positions agree with TRBD1. This CDR3 is built from 15 residues. With 5 bases clipped from V and 2 bases from J, the junction kept 5 bases outside the gene matches. The germline V gene encodes CDR1 SNHLY and CDR2 FYNNEI. CDR3 loop: CASSPRGQTNEKLFF. The CDR3 DNA follows: TGTGCCAGCAGTCCTAGGGGACAGACTAATGAAAAACTGTTTTTT.

Details on this clonotype: A far larger clone is one base from this, pointing to a likely read error. CDR3 nucleotides: TGTGCCAGCAGCCCACTAGGTTCGGGCTCCGAGCAGTACTTC. Encoded protein: CASSPLGSGSEQYF. This chain connects TRBV7-2 to TRBJ2-7; D may be TRBD2 (5 bases). The V gene lost 5 bases and the J gene lost 6 bases, with 17 bases spanning the gap. The CDR3 covers 14 residues. The germline V gene encodes CDR1 SGHTA and CDR2 FQGNSA.

The chain couples TRBV14 to TRBJ2-1, with D hard to call. Germline V gene sequence: CDR1 SGHDN, CDR2 FVKESK. V was pared by 3 bases and J by 3 bases, with 12 bases between. This CDR3 has 15 residues. CDR3 loop: CASSQVGPLYNEQFF. The CDR3, as DNA: TGTGCCAGCAGCCAGGTAGGGCCACTCTACAATGAGCAGTTCTTC.